A selection of T cell receptor beta chains follows, all from one sample in a study of T cell responses to AZD1222 COVID-19 vaccine. Clones were read by immunoSEQ multiplex PCR, and TCRdb kept only the in-frame ones, dropping some. The profile shows about 140,000 clones, just over 90% of them singletons. The sample in question was peripheral blood, obtained on day 0 of AZD1222 vaccination. All receptors come from an adult in good health. The CDR3 runs from the conserved cysteine through the conserved F or W. Each record gives: V gene, D gene, clone size, J gene, CDR3 DNA, CDR3 protein. The D gene is left open where the match is weak. Clone size, where shown, is once, few, many, or a class for clones that have expanded.

TRBV5-4	TRBD1	-	TRBJ1-1	TGTGCCAGCAGCTTGTCGCAGGGGGCTATGTATACTGAAGCTTTCTTT	CASSLSQGAMYTEAFF
TRBV5-4	-	-	TRBJ2-1	TGTGCCAGCAGCTGGGGCCGGGGAAATGGTGAGCAGTTCTTC	CASSWGRGNGEQFF
TRBV28	TRBD1	-	TRBJ1-1	TGTGCCAGCTGTACACAGGGGTTGACTGAAGCTTTCTTT	CASCTQGLTEAFF
TRBV20-1	TRBD1	-	TRBJ2-7	TGCAGTGCTAGTCCGGGGGACAGGGGCTACGAGCAGTACTTC	CSASPGDRGYEQYF
TRBV29-1	-	-	TRBJ2-2	TGCAGCGTTGAGAAACGGGGGAACACCGGGGAGCTGTTTTTT	CSVEKRGNTGELFF
TRBV7-9	-	-	TRBJ1-2	TGTGCCAGCAGCTTAGACATCCTCGGGACCAATGGCTACACCTTC	CASSLDILGTNGYTF
TRBV7-9	-	few	TRBJ2-2	TGTGCCAGCCGACCTGACGGAGGGAACACCGGGGAGCTGTTTTTT	CASRPDGGNTGELFF
TRBV7-2	-	-	TRBJ2-1	TGTGCCAGCAGCTTACAGGGGGACTTTGAGCAGTTCTTC	CASSLQGDFEQFF
TRBV7-9	-	-	TRBJ1-3	TGTGCCAGCAGCTCCCGTGCAGGATTAAACACCATATATTTT	CASSSRAGLNTIYF
TRBV5-1	-	-	TRBJ1-4	TGCGCCAGCAGCTTGGCAGGGCTGGCTAATGAAAAACTGTTTTTT	CASSLAGLANEKLFF
TRBV12-3/TRBV12-4	-	-	TRBJ1-1	TGTGCCAGCAGCATAAATATGAACACTGAAGCTTTCTTT	CASSINMNTEAFF
TRBV19	-	-	TRBJ2-1	TGTGCCAGTAGTTCGTCGGGCCGCAATGAGCAGTTCTTC	CASSSSGRNEQFF
TRBV11-2	-	few	TRBJ1-4	TGTGCCAGCAGCTTTGGTCCCGGGGCCGGGGAAAAACTGTTTTTT	CASSFGPGAGEKLFF
TRBV18	-	-	TRBJ1-1	TGTGCCAGCACCGAAGGGGGGGGAAATACTGAAGCTTTCTTT	CASTEGGGNTEAFF
TRBV5-1	TRBD2	-	TRBJ2-2	TGCGCCAGCAGCGTGGGGACTAGCGGGGCGAACACCGGGGAGCTGTTTTTT	CASSVGTSGANTGELFF
TRBV4-2	-	-	TRBJ2-1	TGTGCCAGCAGCCAAGACCCGCGGGGAGTCAACAATGAGCAGTTCTTC	CASSQDPRGVNNEQFF
TRBV16	TRBD1	-	TRBJ2-5	TGTGCCAGCAGCCAAATAGGACAGGCGAAAGAGACCCAGTACTTC	CASSQIGQAKETQYF
TRBV7-8	-	once	TRBJ1-1	TGTGCCAGCAGCTTAGGAGGGAGGAACACTGAAGCTTTCTTT	CASSLGGRNTEAFF
TRBV18	-	once	TRBJ1-3	TGTGCCAGCTCCCCCACTGCGGGCCCCTCTGGAAACACCATATATTTT	CASSPTAGPSGNTIYF
TRBV30	-	-	TRBJ1-6	TGTGCCTGGAGTAGAAATTCACCCCTCCACTTT	CAWSRNSPLHF
TRBV30	-	-	TRBJ1-1	TGTGCCCTGGGGTCCACGTCCGGGGGGGGGAGGACTGAAGCTTTCTTT	CALGSTSGGGRTEAFF
TRBV5-6	-	-	TRBJ1-1	TGTGCCAGCAGCTTGCCTACGAACACTGAAGCTTTCTTT	CASSLPTNTEAFF
TRBV2	-	-	TRBJ1-2	TGTGCCGGCCTCGGCTCTAACTATGGCTACACCTTC	CAGLGSNYGYTF
TRBV6-5	TRBD2	-	TRBJ2-2	TGTGCCAGCAGTCGTAGCGGGGGTGCCGCCGGGGAGCTGTTTTTT	CASSRSGGAAGELFF
TRBV30	-	-	TRBJ1-1	TGTGCCTGGAGTGTAACTAGAGGAACTGAAGCTTTCTTT	CAWSVTRGTEAFF
TRBV3-1/TRBV3-2	-	-	TRBJ2-3	TGTGCCAGCAGCCAGAGCGGGAGCACAGATACGCAGTATTTT	CASSQSGSTDTQYF
TRBV19	-	once	TRBJ2-1	TGTGCCACCGCCTGGGACGTATCCTACAATGAGCAGTTCTTC	CATAWDVSYNEQFF
TRBV19	-	-	TRBJ1-1	TGTGCCAGTAGTACCTCAGGTGACAGCAGCTTGGGAGCTTTCTTT	CASSTSGDSSLGAFF
TRBV7-2	-	-	TRBJ1-5	TGTGCCAGCAGCTTAATACCTCAGGGGAGCAATCAGCCCCAGCATTTT	CASSLIPQGSNQPQHF
TRBV3-1/TRBV3-2	-	-	TRBJ1-2	TGTGCCAGCAGCTCAAATGGACCCTATGGCTACACCTTC	CASSSNGPYGYTF
TRBV12-5	-	-	TRBJ2-7	TGTGCTAGTGGTTTGCTTAGGACGTTTATGGGAGTCTCCGAGCAGTACTTC	CASGLLRTFMGVSEQYF
TRBV29-1	TRBD1	-	TRBJ1-1	TGCAGCGGCGTAGGACAGGGACGATGGAACACTGAAGCTTTCTTT	CSGVGQGRWNTEAFF
TRBV30	-	-	TRBJ1-3	TGTGCCTGGAGTGTAACAGACTCTGGAAACACCATATATTTT	CAWSVTDSGNTIYF
TRBV6-5	-	-	TRBJ1-2	TGTGCCAGCAGTTACTCCCCGGGGGTGGGCTATGGCTACACCTTC	CASSYSPGVGYGYTF